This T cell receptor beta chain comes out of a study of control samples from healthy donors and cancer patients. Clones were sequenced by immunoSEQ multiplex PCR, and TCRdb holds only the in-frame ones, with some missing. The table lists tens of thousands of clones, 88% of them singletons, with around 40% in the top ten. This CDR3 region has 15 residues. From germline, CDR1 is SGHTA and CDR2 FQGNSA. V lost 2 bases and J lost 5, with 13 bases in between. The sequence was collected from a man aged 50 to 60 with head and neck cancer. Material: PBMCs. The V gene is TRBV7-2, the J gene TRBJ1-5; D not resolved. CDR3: CASSLNHALDQPQHF. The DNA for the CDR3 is TGTGCCAGCAGCTTAAATCACGCCCTAGATCAGCCCCAGCATTTT. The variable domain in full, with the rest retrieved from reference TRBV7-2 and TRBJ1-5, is GAGVSQSPSNKVTEKGKDVELRCDPISGHTALYWYRQSLGQGLEFLIYFQGNSAPDKSGLPSDRFSAERTGGSVSTLTIQRTQQEDSAVYLCASSLNHALDQPQHFGDGTRLSIL.